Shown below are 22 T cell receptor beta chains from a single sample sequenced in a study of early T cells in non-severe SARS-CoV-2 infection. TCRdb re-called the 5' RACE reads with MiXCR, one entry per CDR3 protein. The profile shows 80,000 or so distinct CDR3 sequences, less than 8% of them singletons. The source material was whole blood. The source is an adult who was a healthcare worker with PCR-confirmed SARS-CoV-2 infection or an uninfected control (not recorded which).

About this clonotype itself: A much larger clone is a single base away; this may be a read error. CDR3 in amino acids: CASSQAASVNQETQYF. The CDR3 nucleotides read TGTGCCAGCAGCCAAGCTGCTAGCGTGAACCAAGAGACCCAGTACTTC. This chain uses TRBV4-2 with TRBJ2-5; the D gene is possibly TRBD2 (6 bases). V shed 1 base and J shed 0 bases, with 12 bases lying between them. Germline CDR1 and CDR2: LGHNA and YNFKEQ. The CDR3 extends over 16 amino acids.

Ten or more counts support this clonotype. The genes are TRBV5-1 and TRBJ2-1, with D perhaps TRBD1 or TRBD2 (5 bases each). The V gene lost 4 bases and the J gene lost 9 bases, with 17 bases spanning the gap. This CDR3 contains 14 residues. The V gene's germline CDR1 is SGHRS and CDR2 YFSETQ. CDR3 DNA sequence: TGCGCCAGCAGCGCATGGGACCACTTCAGTGAGCAGTTCTTC. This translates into CASSAWDHFSEQFF.

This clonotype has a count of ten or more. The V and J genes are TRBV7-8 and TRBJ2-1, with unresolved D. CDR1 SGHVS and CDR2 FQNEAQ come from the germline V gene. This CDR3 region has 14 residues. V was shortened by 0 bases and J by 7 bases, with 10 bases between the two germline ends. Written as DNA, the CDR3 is TGTGCCAGCAGCTTAGCGGCGGTGGGGAATGAGCAGTTCTTC. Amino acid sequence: CASSLAAVGNEQFF.

The CDR3 nucleotides read TGTGCTAGTGGCCCTAGCGGGAGAGTTTTGGGAAACATTCAGTACTTC. As protein: CASGPSGRVLGNIQYF. The rearrangement joins TRBV12-5 to TRBJ2-4; the match to TRBD2 covers 10 bases. The ends lost 6 bases at V and 6 bases at J; junction bases unmatched: 11. The CDR3 has 16 amino acids. Germline V CDR1 and CDR2: LGHNT, FRNRAP.

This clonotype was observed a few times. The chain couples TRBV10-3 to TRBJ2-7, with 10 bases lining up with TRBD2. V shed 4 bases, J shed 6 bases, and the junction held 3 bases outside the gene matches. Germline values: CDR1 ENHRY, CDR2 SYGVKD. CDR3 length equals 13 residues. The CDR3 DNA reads TGTGCCATCAGTGTAGCGGGGGGAGGCGAGCAGTACTTC. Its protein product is CAISVAGGGEQYF.

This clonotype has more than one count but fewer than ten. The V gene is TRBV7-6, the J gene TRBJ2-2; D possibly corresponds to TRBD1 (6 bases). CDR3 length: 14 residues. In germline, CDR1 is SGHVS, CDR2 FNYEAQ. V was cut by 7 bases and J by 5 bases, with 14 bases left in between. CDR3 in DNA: TGTGCCAGCACCGCTGGGGGCTATACCGGGGAGCTGTTTTTT. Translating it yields CASTAGGYTGELFF.

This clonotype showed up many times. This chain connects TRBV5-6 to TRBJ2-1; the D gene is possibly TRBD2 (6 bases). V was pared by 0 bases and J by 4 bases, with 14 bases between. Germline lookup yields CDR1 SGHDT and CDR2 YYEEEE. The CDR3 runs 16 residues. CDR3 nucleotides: TGTGCCAGCAGCTTGGGGTCAGGGACTGGGTACAATGAGCAGTTCTTC. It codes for CASSLGSGTGYNEQFF.

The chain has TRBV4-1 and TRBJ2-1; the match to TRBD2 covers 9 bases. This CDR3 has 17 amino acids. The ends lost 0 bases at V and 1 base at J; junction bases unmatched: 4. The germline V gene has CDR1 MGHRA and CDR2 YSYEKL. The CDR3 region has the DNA TGCGCCAGCAGCCAAGATAGGACTAGCGTTTCCTACAATGAGCAGTTCTTC. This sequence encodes CASSQDRTSVSYNEQFF.

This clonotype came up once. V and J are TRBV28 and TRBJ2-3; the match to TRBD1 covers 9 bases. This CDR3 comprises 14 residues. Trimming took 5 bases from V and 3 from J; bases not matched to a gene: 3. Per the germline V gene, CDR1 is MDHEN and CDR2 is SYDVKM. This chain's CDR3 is CASSPGQGTDTQYF. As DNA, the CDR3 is TGTGCCAGCAGTCCAGGACAGGGGACAGATACGCAGTATTTT.

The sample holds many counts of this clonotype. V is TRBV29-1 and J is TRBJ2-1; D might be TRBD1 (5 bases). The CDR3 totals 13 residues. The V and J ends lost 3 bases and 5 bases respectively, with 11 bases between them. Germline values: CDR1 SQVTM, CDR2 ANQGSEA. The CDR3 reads CSVDKDNHNEQFF. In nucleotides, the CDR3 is TGCAGCGTTGACAAGGACAACCACAATGAGCAGTTCTTC.

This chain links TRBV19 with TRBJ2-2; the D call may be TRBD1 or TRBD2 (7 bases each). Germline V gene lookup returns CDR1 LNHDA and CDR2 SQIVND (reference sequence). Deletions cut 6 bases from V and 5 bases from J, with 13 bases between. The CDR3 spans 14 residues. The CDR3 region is CASSPRGGTGELFF. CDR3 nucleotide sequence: TGTGCCAGTAGCCCCAGGGGGGGGACCGGGGAGCTGTTTTTT.

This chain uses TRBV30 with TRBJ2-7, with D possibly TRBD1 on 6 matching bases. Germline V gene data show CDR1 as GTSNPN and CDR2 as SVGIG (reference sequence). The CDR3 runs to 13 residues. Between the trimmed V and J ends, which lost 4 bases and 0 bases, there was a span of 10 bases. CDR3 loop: CAWNRVASYEQYF. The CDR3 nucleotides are TGTGCCTGGAACAGGGTAGCCTCCTACGAGCAGTACTTC.

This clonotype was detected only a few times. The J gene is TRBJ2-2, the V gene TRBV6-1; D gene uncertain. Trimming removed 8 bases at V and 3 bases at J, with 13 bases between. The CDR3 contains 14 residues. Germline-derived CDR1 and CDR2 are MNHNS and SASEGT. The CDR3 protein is CASYPDRYTGELFF. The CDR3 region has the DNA TGTGCCAGCTATCCGGACCGATACACCGGGGAGCTGTTTTTT.

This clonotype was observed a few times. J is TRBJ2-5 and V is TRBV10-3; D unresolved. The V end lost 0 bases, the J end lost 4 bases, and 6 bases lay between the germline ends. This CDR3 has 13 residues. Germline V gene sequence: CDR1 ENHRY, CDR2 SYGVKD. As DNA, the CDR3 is TGTGCCATCAGTGAGTCGCCAACAGAGACCCAGTACTTC. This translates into CAISESPTETQYF.

Written as DNA, the CDR3 is TGCGCCAGCAGCTACACTGAAACCGGGGAGCTGTTTTTT. As protein: CASSYTETGELFF. The chain joins TRBV5-1 to TRBJ2-2; D remains ambiguous. This CDR3 comprises 13 residues. V was pared by 3 bases and J by 5 bases, with 8 bases between. The germline gives CDR1 SGHRS, CDR2 YFSETQ.

This chain's CDR3 is CASSLPSGGREQYF. The CDR3 DNA follows: TGTGCCAGCAGTTTACCTTCGGGGGGCAGGGAGCAGTACTTC. The chain uses TRBV28 and TRBJ2-7, with D maybe TRBD2 (7 bases). The CDR3 sequence is 14 residues long. The ends were cut back, 2 bases at V and 7 bases at J, with 15 bases in the middle. Germline V lookup: CDR1 MDHEN, CDR2 SYDVKM.

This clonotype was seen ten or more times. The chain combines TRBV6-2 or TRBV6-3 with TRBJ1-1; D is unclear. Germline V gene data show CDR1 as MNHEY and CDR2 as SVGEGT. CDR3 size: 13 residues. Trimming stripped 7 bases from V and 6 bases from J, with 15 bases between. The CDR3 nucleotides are TGTGCCAGCACCTATGCCGGGAGAGCTGAAGCTTTCTTT. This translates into CASTYAGRAEAFF.

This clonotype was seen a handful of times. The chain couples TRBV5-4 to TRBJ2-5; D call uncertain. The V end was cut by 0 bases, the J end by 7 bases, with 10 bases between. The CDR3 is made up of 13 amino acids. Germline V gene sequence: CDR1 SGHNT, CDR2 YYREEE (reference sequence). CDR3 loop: CASSLAGSGTQYF. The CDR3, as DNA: TGTGCCAGCAGCTTGGCAGGTTCAGGGACCCAGTACTTC.

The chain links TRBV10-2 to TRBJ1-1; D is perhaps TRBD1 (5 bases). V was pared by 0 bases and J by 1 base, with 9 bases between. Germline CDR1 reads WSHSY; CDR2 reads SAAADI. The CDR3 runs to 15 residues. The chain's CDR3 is CASSESARANTEAFF. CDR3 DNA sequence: TGCGCCAGCAGTGAGTCCGCCAGGGCGAACACTGAAGCTTTCTTT.

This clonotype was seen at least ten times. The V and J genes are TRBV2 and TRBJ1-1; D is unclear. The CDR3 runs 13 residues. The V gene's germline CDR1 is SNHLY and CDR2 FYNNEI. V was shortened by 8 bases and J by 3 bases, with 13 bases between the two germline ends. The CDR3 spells CASEGWRDTEAFF. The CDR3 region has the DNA TGTGCCAGCGAAGGGTGGAGGGACACTGAAGCTTTCTTT.

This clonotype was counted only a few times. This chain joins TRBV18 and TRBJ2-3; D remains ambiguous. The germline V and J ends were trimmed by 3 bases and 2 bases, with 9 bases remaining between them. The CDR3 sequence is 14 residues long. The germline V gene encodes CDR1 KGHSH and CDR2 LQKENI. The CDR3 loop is CASSPSGYTDTQYF. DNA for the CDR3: TGTGCCAGCTCACCCTCCGGGTACACAGATACGCAGTATTTT.

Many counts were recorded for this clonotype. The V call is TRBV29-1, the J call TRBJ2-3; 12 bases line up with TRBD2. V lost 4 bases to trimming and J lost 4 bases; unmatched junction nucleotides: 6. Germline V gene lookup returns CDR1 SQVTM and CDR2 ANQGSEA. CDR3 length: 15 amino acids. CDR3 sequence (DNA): TGCAGCGTTGTGCCTAGCGGGAGGGCCTCAGATACGCAGTATTTT. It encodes CSVVPSGRASDTQYF.